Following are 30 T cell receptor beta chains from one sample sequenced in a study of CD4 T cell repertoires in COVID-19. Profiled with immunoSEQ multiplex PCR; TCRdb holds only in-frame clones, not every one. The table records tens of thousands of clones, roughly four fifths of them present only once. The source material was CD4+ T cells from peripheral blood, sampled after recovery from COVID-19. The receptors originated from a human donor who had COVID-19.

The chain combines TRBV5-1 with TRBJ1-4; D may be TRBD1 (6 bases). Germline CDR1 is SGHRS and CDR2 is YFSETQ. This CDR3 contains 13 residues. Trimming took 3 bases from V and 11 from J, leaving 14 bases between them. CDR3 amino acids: CASSSGQRGKLFF. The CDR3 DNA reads TGCGCCAGCAGCTCTGGACAGCGGGGTAAACTGTTTTTT.

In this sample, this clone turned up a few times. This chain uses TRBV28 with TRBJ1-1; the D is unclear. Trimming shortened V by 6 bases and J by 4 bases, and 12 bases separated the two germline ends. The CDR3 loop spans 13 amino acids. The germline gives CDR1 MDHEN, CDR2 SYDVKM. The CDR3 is CASRLTQPTEAFF. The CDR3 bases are TGTGCCAGCAGGTTGACTCAACCCACTGAAGCTTTCTTT.

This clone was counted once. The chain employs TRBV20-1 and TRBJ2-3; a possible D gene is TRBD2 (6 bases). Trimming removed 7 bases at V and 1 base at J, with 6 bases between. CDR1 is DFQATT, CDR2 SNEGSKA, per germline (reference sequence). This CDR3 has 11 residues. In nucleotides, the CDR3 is TGCAGTGGGGAGGGCACAGATACGCAGTATTTT. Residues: CSGEGTDTQYF.

The CDR3 reads CSVEGGRDTQYF. In nucleotides, the CDR3 is TGCAGCGTTGAGGGGGGCAGAGATACGCAGTATTTT. The gene calls are TRBV29-1 and TRBJ2-3; D may be TRBD1 or TRBD2 (6 bases each). The germline CDR1 and CDR2 sequences are SQVTM and ANQGSEA. CDR3 size: 12 residues. Trimming removed 3 bases from V and 5 bases from J, with 9 bases in between.

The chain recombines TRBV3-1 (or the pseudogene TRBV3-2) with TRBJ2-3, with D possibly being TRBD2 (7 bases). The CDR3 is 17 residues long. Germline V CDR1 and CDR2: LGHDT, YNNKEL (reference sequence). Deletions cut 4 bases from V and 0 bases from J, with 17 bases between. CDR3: CASSPAGASLSTDTQYF. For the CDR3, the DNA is TGTGCCAGCAGCCCTGCGGGGGCCAGCCTCAGCACAGATACGCAGTATTTT.

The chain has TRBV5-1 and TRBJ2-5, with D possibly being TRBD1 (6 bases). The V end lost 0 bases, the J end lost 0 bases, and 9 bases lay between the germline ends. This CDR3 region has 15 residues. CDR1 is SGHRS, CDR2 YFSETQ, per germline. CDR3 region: CASSLAQGHQETQYF. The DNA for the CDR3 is TGCGCCAGCAGCTTGGCCCAGGGGCACCAAGAGACCCAGTACTTC.

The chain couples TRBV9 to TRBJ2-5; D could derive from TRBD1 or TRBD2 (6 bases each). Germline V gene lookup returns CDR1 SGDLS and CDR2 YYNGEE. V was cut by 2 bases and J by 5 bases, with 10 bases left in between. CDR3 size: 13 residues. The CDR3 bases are TGTGCCAGCAGCGTCACAGGGAGGGAGACCCAGTACTTC. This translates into CASSVTGRETQYF.

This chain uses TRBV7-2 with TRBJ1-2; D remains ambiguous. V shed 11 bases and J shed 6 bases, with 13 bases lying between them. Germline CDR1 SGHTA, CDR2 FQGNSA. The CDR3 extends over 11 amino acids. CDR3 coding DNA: TGTGCCGGAGGTCCGTTAGATGGCTACACCTTC. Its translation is CAGGPLDGYTF.

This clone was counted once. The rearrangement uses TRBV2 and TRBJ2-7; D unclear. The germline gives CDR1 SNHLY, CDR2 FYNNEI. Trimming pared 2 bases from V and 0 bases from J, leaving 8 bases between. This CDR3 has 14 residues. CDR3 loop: CASSEPEYSYEQYF. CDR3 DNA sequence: TGTGCCAGCAGTGAACCGGAGTACTCCTACGAGCAGTACTTC.

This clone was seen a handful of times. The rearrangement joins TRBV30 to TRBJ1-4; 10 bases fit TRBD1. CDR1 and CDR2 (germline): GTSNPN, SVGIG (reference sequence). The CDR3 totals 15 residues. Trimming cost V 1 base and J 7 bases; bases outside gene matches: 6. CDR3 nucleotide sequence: TGTGCCTGGAGTGGTGGGGACAGGGGAGGTGAAAAACTGTTTTTT. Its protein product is CAWSGGDRGGEKLFF.

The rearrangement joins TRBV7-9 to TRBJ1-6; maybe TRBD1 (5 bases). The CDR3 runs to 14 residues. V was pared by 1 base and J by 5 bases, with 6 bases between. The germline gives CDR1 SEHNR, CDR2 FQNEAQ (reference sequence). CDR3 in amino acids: CASSLGQNNSPLHF. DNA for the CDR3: TGTGCCAGCAGCTTAGGACAGAATAATTCACCCCTCCACTTT.

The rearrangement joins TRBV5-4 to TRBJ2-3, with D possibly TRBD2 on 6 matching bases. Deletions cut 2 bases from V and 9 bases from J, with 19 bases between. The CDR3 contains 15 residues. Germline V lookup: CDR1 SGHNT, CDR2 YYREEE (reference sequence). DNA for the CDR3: TGTGCCAGCAGCTTTGACAGAGGGGACTTTGAGACGCAGTATTTT. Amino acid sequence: CASSFDRGDFETQYF.

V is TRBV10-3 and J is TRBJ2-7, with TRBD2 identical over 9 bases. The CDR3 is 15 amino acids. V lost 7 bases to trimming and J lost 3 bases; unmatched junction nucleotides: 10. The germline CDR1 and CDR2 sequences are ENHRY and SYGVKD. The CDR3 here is CAIIRLAGRLYEQYF. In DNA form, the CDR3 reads TGTGCCATCATAAGGCTAGCGGGACGGCTCTACGAGCAGTACTTC.

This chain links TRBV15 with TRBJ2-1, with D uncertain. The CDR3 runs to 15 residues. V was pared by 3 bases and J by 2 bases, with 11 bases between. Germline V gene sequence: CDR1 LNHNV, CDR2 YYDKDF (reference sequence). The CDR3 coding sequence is TGTGCCACCAGCAGTGACTCAGACCCCTACAATGAGCAGTTCTTC. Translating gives CATSSDSDPYNEQFF. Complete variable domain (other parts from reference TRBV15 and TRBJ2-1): DAMVIQNPRYQVTQFGKPVTLSCSQTLNHNVMYWYQQKSSQAPKLLFHYYDKDFNNEADTPDNFQSRRPNTSFCFLDIRSPGLGDTAMYLCATSSDSDPYNEQFFGPGTRLTVL.

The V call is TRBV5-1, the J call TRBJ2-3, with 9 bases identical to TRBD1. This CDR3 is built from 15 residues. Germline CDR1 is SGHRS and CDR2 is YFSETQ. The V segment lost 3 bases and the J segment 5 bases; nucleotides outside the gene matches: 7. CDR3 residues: CASSWGTGLIDTQYF. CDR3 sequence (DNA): TGCGCCAGCAGCTGGGGGACAGGGCTTATAGATACGCAGTATTTT. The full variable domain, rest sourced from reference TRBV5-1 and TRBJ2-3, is KAGVTQTPRYLIKTRGQQVTLSCSPISGHRSVSWYQQTPGQGLQFLFEYFSETQRNKGNFPGRFSGRQFSNSRSEMNVSTLELGDSALYLCASSWGTGLIDTQYFGPGTRLTVL.

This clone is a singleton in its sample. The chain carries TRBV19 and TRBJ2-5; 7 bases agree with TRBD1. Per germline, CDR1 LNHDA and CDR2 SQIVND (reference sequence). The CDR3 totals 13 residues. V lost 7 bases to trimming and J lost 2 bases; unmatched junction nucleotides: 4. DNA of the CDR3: TGTGCCAGTACAGCGACAGGGCAAGAGACCCAGTACTTC. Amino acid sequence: CASTATGQETQYF.

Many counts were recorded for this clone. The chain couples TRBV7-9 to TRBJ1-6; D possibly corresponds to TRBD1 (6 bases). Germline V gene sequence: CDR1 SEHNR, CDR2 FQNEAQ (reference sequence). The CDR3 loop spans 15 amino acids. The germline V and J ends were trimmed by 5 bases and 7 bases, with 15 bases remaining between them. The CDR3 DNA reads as TGTGCCAGCAGCCGCAGACAGGACGTGAATTCACCCCTCCACTTT. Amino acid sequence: CASSRRQDVNSPLHF.

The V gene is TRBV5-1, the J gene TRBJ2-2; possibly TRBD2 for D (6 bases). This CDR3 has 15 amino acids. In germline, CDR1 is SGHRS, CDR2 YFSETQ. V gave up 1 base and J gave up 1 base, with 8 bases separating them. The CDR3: CASSLYSGNTGELFF. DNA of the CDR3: TGCGCCAGCAGCTTGTATAGCGGGAACACCGGGGAGCTGTTTTTT.

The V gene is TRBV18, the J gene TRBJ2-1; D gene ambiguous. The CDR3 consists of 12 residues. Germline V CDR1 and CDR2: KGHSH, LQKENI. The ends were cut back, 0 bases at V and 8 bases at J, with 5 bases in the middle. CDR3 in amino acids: CASSPPGYEQFF. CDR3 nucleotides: TGTGCCAGCTCACCACCAGGATATGAGCAGTTCTTC.

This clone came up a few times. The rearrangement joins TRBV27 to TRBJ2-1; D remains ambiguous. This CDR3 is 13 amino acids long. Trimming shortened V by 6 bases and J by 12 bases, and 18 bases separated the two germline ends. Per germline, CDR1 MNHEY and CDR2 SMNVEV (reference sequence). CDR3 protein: CASSPPAGLGQFF. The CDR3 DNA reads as TGTGCCAGCAGCCCCCCGGCAGGCCTCGGGCAGTTCTTC.

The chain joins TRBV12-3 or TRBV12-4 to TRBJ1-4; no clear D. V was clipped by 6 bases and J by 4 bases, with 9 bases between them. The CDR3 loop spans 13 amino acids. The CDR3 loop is CASSPDINEKLFF. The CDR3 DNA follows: TGTGCCAGCAGCCCCGACATTAATGAAAAACTGTTTTTT.

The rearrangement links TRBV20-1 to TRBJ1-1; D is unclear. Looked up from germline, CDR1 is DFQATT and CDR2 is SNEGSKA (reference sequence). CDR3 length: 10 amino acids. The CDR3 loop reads CRPRGIEAFF. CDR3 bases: TGCAGGCCCCGGGGAATTGAAGCTTTCTTT.

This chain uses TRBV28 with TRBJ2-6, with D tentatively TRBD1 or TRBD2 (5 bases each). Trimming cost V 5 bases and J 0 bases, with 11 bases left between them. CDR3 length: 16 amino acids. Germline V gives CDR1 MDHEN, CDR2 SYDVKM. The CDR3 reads CASSPGRSSGANVLTF. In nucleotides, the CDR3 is TGTGCCAGCAGTCCGGGACGGAGCTCTGGGGCCAACGTCCTGACTTTC.

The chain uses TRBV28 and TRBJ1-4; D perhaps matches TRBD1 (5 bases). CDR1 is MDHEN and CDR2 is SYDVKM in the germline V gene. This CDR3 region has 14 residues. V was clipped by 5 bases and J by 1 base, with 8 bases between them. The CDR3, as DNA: TGTGCCAGCAGTGTGGGGGGAACTAATGAAAAACTGTTTTTT. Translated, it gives CASSVGGTNEKLFF.

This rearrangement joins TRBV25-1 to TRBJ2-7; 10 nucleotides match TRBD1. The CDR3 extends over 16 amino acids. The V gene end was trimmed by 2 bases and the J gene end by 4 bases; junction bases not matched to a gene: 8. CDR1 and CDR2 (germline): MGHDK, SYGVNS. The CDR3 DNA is TGTGCCAGCAGTGAACCGGGACAGGGGTCCGGATACGAGCAGTACTTC. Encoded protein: CASSEPGQGSGYEQYF.

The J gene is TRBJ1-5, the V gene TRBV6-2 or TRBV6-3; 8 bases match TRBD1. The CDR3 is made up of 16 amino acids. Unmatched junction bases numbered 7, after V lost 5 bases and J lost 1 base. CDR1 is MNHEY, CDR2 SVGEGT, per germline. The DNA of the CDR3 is TGTGCCAGCAGTGACCCCGACAGGGGCAGCAATCAGCCCCAGCATTTT. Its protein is CASSDPDRGSNQPQHF.

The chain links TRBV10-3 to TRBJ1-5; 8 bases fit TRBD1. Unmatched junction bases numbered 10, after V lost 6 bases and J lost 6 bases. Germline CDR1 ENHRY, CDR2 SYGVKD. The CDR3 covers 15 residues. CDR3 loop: CAISPGQGSVQPQHF. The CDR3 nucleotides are TGTGCCATCAGCCCCGGACAGGGATCGGTTCAGCCCCAGCATTTT.

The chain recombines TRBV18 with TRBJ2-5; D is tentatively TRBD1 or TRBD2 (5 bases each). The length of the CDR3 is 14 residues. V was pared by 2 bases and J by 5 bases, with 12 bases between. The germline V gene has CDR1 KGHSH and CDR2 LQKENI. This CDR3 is CASSPGTNLETQYF. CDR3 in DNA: TGTGCCAGCTCACCAGGGACCAATCTGGAGACCCAGTACTTC.

The CDR3 DNA follows: TGTGCCAGCAGCAATTCCCTTCTGGCAGGCCTGAATAATTCACCCCTCCACTTT. It yields the protein CASSNSLLAGLNNSPLHF. This chain links TRBV21-1 with TRBJ1-6; TRBD1, the D gene given by the table, was not confirmed from the DNA. TRBV21-1 constitutes a pseudogene. CDR3 size: 18 residues.

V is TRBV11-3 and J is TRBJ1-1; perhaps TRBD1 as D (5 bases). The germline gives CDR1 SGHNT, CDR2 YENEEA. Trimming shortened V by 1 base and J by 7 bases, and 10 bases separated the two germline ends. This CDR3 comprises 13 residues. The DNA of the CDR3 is TGTGCCAGCAGCTTAGGGGTCGGGGGTGAAGCTTTCTTT. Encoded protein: CASSLGVGGEAFF.